Shown below are 14 T cell receptor beta chains from a single sample sequenced in a study of T cell responses to AZD1222 COVID-19 vaccine. Assay used: immunoSEQ multiplex PCR; TCRdb lists only in-frame clones, some missing. Of about 100,000 clones detected, roughly nine tenths appear once; the ten largest clones hold around 4.5%. This sample comprised peripheral blood, obtained on day 0 of AZD1222 vaccination. Source of these receptors: an adult in good health.

This chain connects TRBV5-1 to TRBJ1-2; no clear D gene. CDR3 size: 12 residues. V shed 0 bases and J shed 7 bases, with 7 bases lying between them. Germline V gene lookup returns CDR1 SGHRS and CDR2 YFSETQ. The CDR3 protein is CASSLAGGGYTF. The CDR3 region has the DNA TGCGCCAGCAGCTTGGCCGGAGGTGGCTACACCTTC.

This rearrangement joins TRBV7-3 to TRBJ2-1, with TRBD2 matching over 15 bases. The length of the CDR3 is 18 residues. The germline CDR1 and CDR2 sequences are SGHTA and FQGTGA. V dropped 5 bases and J dropped 4; count of bases not matched to a gene: 9. CDR3 DNA: TGTGCCAGCAGCCCTGGGACTAGCGGGAGGTTGGGGTACAATGAGCAGTTCTTC. It yields the protein CASSPGTSGRLGYNEQFF.

The CDR3 DNA is TGTGCCAGCAGCCCCACCTTGTGGGGCTCGACTGAAGCTTTCTTT. It specifies CASSPTLWGSTEAFF. The chain employs TRBV14 and TRBJ1-1, with D tentatively TRBD1 (5 bases). This CDR3 has 15 amino acids. Germline V CDR1 and CDR2: SGHDN, FVKESK. V lost 4 bases and J 5 bases, leaving 17 bases between the germline ends.

This chain uses TRBV3-1 (or the pseudogene TRBV3-2) with TRBJ1-4; D call uncertain. The CDR3 loop spans 15 amino acids. Germline CDR1 reads LGHDT; CDR2 reads YNNKEL (reference sequence). V gave up 3 bases and J gave up 3 bases, with 11 bases separating them. This CDR3 reads CASSHPRRANEKLFF. CDR3 sequence (DNA): TGTGCCAGCAGCCACCCCCGGAGGGCTAATGAAAAACTGTTTTTT.

This clone was counted only a few times. The chain has TRBV12-5 and TRBJ1-2; 7 positions agree with TRBD1. CDR3 size: 13 residues. CDR1 is LGHNT, CDR2 FRNRAP, per germline. The J segment lost 6 bases and the V segment lost 4 bases, leaving 5 bases of the junction unmatched. DNA of the CDR3: TGTGCTAGTGGTTCACAGGGGTGGGATGGCTACACCTTC. It is translated as CASGSQGWDGYTF.

The chain links TRBV4-1 to TRBJ1-1, with TRBD1 as a possible D gene (5 bases). The CDR3 is 16 amino acids. Germline V gene sequence: CDR1 MGHRA, CDR2 YSYEKL. The V and J ends lost 1 base and 0 bases respectively, with 12 bases between them. CDR3 bases: TGCGCCAGCAGCCAAGCGACAGTAGTTGTGAACACTGAAGCTTTCTTT. This gives the protein CASSQATVVVNTEAFF.

The chain combines TRBV5-1 with TRBJ2-5; 13 bases fit TRBD2. After removal of 3 bases from V and 4 bases from J, the junction contained 6 bases not matched to a gene. There are 16 residues in the CDR3. In germline, CDR1 is SGHRS, CDR2 YFSETQ. In DNA, the CDR3 is TGCGCCAGCAGCTCCGGACTAGCGGGAGCGGGAGAGACCCAGTACTTC. Amino acid sequence: CASSSGLAGAGETQYF.

J is TRBJ1-2 and V is TRBV20-1, with unresolved D. Germline V lookup: CDR1 DFQATT, CDR2 SNEGSKA (reference sequence). The CDR3 covers 10 residues. The V gene lost 7 bases and the J gene lost 4 bases, with 7 bases spanning the gap. CDR3 protein: CSVRPYGYTF. In nucleotides, the CDR3 is TGCAGTGTCCGTCCCTATGGCTACACCTTC.

The rearrangement uses TRBV4-1 and TRBJ1-4; 10 bases match TRBD1. Germline CDR1 MGHRA, CDR2 YSYEKL. Unmatched junction bases numbered 1, after V lost 3 bases and J lost 6 bases. The CDR3 has 14 residues. CDR3 coding DNA: TGCGCCAGCAGCCAGGGGACAGGGGATGAAAAACTGTTTTTT. This codes for CASSQGTGDEKLFF.

The rearrangement joins TRBV5-1 to TRBJ2-1; D is ambiguous. The CDR3 is 15 residues long. In germline, CDR1 is SGHRS, CDR2 YFSETQ. The V and J ends lost 0 bases and 8 bases respectively, with 15 bases between them. CDR3 loop: CASSLALLGNHEQFF. The CDR3 nucleotides are TGCGCCAGCAGCTTGGCGTTACTGGGAAATCATGAGCAGTTCTTC.

This chain links TRBV18 with TRBJ1-4; no reliable D call. Trimming left V 3 bases short and J 7 bases short, with 18 bases between. Germline lookup yields CDR1 KGHSH and CDR2 LQKENI. The CDR3 length is 16 residues. This chain's CDR3 is CASSPLAGSGGEKLFF. As DNA, the CDR3 is TGTGCCAGCTCACCGTTGGCGGGGTCGGGAGGTGAAAAACTGTTTTTT.

The chain uses TRBV5-8 and TRBJ2-3; D possibly corresponds to TRBD1 (6 bases). V dropped 3 bases and J dropped 0 bases, with 8 bases sitting between them. The CDR3 has 14 residues. From germline, CDR1 is SGHTS and CDR2 YDEGEE. This CDR3 reads CASSSGQSTDTQYF. In nucleotides, the CDR3 is TGTGCCAGCAGCTCCGGACAGAGCACAGATACGCAGTATTTT.

V gene TRBV6-5 combines with J gene TRBJ1-5; D call uncertain. The CDR3 is made up of 15 amino acids. V lost 2 bases and J lost 4, with 12 bases in between. Germline V CDR1 and CDR2: MNHEY, SVGAGI. This CDR3 is CASSYQAQPNQPQHF. In nucleotides, the CDR3 is TGTGCCAGCAGTTACCAAGCACAGCCTAATCAGCCCCAGCATTTT.

The genes are TRBV28 and TRBJ1-2, with D unresolved. The CDR3 sequence is 12 residues long. CDR1 MDHEN and CDR2 SYDVKM come from the germline V gene. The germline V and J ends were trimmed by 7 bases and 7 bases, with 13 bases remaining between them. CDR3 sequence: CASNKGSRGYTF. CDR3 DNA sequence: TGTGCCAGCAACAAGGGTTCGCGTGGCTACACCTTC.